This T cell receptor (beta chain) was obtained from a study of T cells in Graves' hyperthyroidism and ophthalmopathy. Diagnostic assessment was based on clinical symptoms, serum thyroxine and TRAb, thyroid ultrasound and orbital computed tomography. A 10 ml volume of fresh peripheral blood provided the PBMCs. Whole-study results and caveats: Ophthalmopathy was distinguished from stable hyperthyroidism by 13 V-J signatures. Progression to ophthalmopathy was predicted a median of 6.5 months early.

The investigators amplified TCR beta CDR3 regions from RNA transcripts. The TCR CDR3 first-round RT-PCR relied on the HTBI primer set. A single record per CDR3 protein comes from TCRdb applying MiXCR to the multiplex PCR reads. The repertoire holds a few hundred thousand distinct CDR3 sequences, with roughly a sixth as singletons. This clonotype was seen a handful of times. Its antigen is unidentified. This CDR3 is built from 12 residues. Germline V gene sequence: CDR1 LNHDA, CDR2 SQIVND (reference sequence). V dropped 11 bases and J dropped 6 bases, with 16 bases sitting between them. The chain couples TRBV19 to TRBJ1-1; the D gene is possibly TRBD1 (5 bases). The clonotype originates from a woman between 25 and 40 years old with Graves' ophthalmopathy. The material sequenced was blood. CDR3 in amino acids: CAARGLISEAFF. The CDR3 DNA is TGTGCCGCTAGGGGACTGATCTCTGAAGCTTTCTTT.